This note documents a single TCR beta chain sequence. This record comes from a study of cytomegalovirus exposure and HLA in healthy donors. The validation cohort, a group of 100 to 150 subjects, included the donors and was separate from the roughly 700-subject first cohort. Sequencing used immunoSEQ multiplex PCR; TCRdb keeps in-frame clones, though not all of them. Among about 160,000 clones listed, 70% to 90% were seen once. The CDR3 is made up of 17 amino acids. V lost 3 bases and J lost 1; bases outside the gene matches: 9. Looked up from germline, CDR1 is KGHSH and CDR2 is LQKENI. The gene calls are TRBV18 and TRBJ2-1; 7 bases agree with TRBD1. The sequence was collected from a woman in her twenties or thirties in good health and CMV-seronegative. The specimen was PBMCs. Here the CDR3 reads CASSPRRDSASYNEQFF. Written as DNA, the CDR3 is TGTGCCAGCTCACCTCGTAGGGACAGTGCATCCTACAATGAGCAGTTCTTC. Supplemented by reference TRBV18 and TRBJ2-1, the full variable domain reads NAGVMQNPRHLVRRRGQEARLRCSPMKGHSHVYWYRQLPEEGLKFMVYLQKENIIDESGMPKERFSAEFPKEGPSILRIQQVVRGDSAAYFCASSPRRDSASYNEQFFGPGTRLTVL.